Below are 15 T cell receptor beta chains sequenced from a single sample in a study of immune heterogeneity within non-small cell lung tumors. Template was bulk tumor genomic DNA, about 600 ng per sample. Primary tumors were biopsied several times each, far apart, intraoperatively. The study enrolled patients with untreated, newly diagnosed non-small cell lung cancer who underwent curative surgery. The TCR beta CDR3 region was amplified by multiplex PCR employing 32 V and 13 J primers. Each CDR3 protein is one row after TCRdb ran MiXCR on the multiplex PCR reads. Counted here are about 3,200 distinct CDR3 sequences, about a sixth occurring once; the ten biggest clones make up 18%. The sequencing sample was made of lung tumor tissue. The receptors originated from a man aged 45 to 65 with non-small cell lung cancer.

In its sample, this clonotype was seen many times. V gene TRBV10-2 combines with J gene TRBJ1-1; D not resolved. The length of the CDR3 is 12 residues. CDR1 is WSHSY, CDR2 SAAADI, per germline. V lost 2 bases to trimming and J lost 8 bases, with 9 bases between them. CDR3 region: CASSERAAEAFF. The DNA of the CDR3 is TGCGCCAGCAGTGAGAGGGCGGCGGAAGCTTTCTTT.

This clonotype is deemed medium-sized (0.01 to 0.1%). This chain uses TRBV6-1 with TRBJ1-2; maybe TRBD1 (6 bases). The CDR3 has 15 residues. Deletions cut 5 bases from V and 4 bases from J, with 17 bases between. Germline values: CDR1 MNHNS, CDR2 SASEGT. DNA for the CDR3: TGTGCCAGCAGTATTGTTCCAGGGGCCCCCTATGGCTACACCTTC. Its translation: CASSIVPGAPYGYTF.

By share, this clonotype counts as medium-sized (0.01 to 0.1%). The chain links TRBV5-6 to TRBJ1-5; no firm D call. This CDR3 region has 15 residues. V was shortened by 4 bases and J by 0 bases, with 11 bases between the two germline ends. Germline-derived CDR1 and CDR2 are SGHDT and YYEEEE. CDR3 nucleotides: TGTGCCAGCAGCAAACGGGTTTATAGCAATCAGCCCCAGCATTTT. Translating it yields CASSKRVYSNQPQHF.

In its sample, this clonotype is medium-sized. The V call is TRBV20-1, the J call TRBJ2-7; D is unresolved. The CDR3 is made up of 14 amino acids. Germline CDR1 is DFQATT and CDR2 is SNEGSKA (reference sequence). V was shortened by 6 bases and J by 0 bases, with 15 bases between the two germline ends. The CDR3 protein is CSALGRHSSYEQYF. In DNA, the CDR3 is TGCAGTGCCCTTGGACGCCACAGCTCCTACGAGCAGTACTTC.

A remark on this clonotype: Sequence at one end of the junction differs from germline and may be a read error. The chain recombines TRBV28 with TRBJ1-2; D gene unclear. CDR3 length equals 12 residues. Per the germline V gene, CDR1 is MDHEN and CDR2 is SYDVKM. CDR3 sequence (DNA): TGTGCCATCAGTGGCCCGAACTATGGCTACACCTTC. Translating it yields CAISGPNYGYTF.

This clonotype is large (0.1 to 1%) in the sample. The V gene is TRBV9, the J gene TRBJ2-2; 7 nucleotides line up with TRBD1. The V gene's germline CDR1 is SGDLS and CDR2 YYNGEE. The CDR3 spans 15 residues. Unmatched junction bases numbered 4, after V lost 4 bases and J lost 1 base. The CDR3 bases are TGTGCCAGCAGCTTATGGACAGGGAACACCGGGGAGCTGTTTTTT. Translating gives CASSLWTGNTGELFF.

This chain links TRBV19 with TRBJ2-1; 11 bases match TRBD2. CDR1 is LNHDA and CDR2 is SQIVND in the germline V gene (reference sequence). CDR3 length: 15 residues. V lost 6 bases, J lost 6 bases, and 7 bases stayed unmatched. The chain's CDR3 is CASRQGTSGINEQFF. The CDR3 DNA reads TGTGCCAGTAGACAGGGGACTAGCGGAATCAATGAGCAGTTCTTC.

By share, this clonotype ranks as medium-sized. The chain uses TRBV6-1 and TRBJ1-4, with 7 bases that match TRBD1. Germline-derived CDR1 and CDR2 are MNHNS and SASEGT. Trimming cost V 7 bases and J 10 bases; bases outside gene matches: 12. CDR3 length equals 14 residues. This chain's CDR3 is CASTKQGPPGKLFF. The CDR3 DNA reads TGTGCCAGCACCAAACAGGGGCCCCCGGGAAAACTGTTTTTT.

In its sample, this clonotype ranks as medium-sized. The genes are TRBV30 and TRBJ1-1; D remains unclear. The CDR3 is made up of 14 amino acids. V gave up 6 bases and J gave up 1 base, with 15 bases separating them. Germline V gene lookup returns CDR1 GTSNPN and CDR2 SVGIG (reference sequence). CDR3 coding DNA: TGTGCCTGTTTGTATTTAGGTTCGAACACTGAAGCTTTCTTT. This codes for CACLYLGSNTEAFF.

This clonotype rates as medium-sized. This chain links TRBV30 with TRBJ2-7, with D possibly TRBD2 on 7 matching bases. The CDR3 spans 15 residues. Deletions cut 7 bases from V and 4 bases from J, with 23 bases between. From germline, CDR1 is GTSNPN and CDR2 SVGIG (reference sequence). The CDR3 DNA sequence: TGTGCCTCTTACAGGGAGGGATCAAAAATATACGAGCAGTACTTC. Translating gives CASYREGSKIYEQYF.

The chain is built from TRBV10-3 and TRBJ2-1; 12 bases are a match to TRBD2. This CDR3 comprises 16 residues. V lost 2 bases, J lost 7 bases, and 6 bases stayed unmatched. The germline V gene has CDR1 ENHRY and CDR2 SYGVKD. CDR3 sequence: CAISERLAGDLNEQFF. The CDR3 nucleotides read TGTGCCATCAGTGAGCGACTAGCGGGAGATTTGAATGAGCAGTTCTTC.

This clonotype is categorized as medium-sized. V gene TRBV14 combines with J gene TRBJ1-4; D is possibly TRBD1 (5 bases). V was trimmed by 3 bases and J by 3 bases, leaving 11 bases between them. CDR1 and CDR2 (germline): SGHDN, FVKESK. The CDR3 loop spans 15 amino acids. CDR3 amino acids: CASSQGRGSNEKLFF. CDR3 coding DNA: TGTGCCAGCAGCCAGGGACGGGGCTCTAATGAAAAACTGTTTTTT.

The table lists this clonotype with many counts. The V and J genes are TRBV20-1 and TRBJ1-4; D is uncertain. The CDR3 sequence is 14 residues long. With 3 bases removed from V and 5 bases from J, the gap between germline ends came to 13 bases. Looked up from germline, CDR1 is DFQATT and CDR2 is SNEGSKA (reference sequence). DNA for the CDR3: TGCAGTGCTAGGCCGGGCCCTTCAAATGAAAAACTGTTTTTT. It encodes CSARPGPSNEKLFF.

This chain uses TRBV6-2 or TRBV6-3 with TRBJ1-2; D possibly corresponds to TRBD1 (6 bases). Germline V gives CDR1 MNHEY, CDR2 SVGEGT. The length of the CDR3 is 13 residues. Trimming took off 2 bases at V and 8 bases at J, with 12 bases between the two ends. In DNA, the CDR3 is TGTGCCAGCAGTTACCAAGACAGGCGCGGCTACACCTTC. Its translation: CASSYQDRRGYTF.

The chain recombines TRBV6-1 with TRBJ2-1; TRBD2 is a possible D gene (6 bases). The V gene lost 7 bases and the J gene lost 8 bases, with 21 bases spanning the gap. The length of the CDR3 is 15 residues. The germline CDR1 and CDR2 sequences are MNHNS and SASEGT. This CDR3 is CASTGQEGGRDEQFF. The CDR3 DNA reads TGTGCCAGCACGGGCCAGGAGGGAGGACGGGATGAGCAGTTCTTC.